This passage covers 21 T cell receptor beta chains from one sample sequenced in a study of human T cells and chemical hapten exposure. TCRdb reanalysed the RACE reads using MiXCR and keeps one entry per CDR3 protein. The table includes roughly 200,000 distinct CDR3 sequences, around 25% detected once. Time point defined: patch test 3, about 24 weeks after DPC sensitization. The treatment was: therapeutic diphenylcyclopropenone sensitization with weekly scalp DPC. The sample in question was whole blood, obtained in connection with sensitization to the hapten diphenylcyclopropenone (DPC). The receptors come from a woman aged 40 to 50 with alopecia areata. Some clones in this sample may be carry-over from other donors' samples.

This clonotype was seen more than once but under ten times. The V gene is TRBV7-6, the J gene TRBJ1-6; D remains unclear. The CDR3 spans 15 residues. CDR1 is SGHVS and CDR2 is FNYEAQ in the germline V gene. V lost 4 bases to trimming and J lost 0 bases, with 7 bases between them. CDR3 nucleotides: TGTGCCAGCAGCTCCTCCAGCTCCTATAATTCACCCCTCCACTTT. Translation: CASSSSSSYNSPLHF.

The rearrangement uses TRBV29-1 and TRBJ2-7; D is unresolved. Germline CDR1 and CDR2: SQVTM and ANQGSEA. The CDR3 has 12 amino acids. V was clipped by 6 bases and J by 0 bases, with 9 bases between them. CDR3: CSVSGDSYEQYF. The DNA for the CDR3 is TGCAGCGTATCAGGAGACTCCTACGAGCAGTACTTC.

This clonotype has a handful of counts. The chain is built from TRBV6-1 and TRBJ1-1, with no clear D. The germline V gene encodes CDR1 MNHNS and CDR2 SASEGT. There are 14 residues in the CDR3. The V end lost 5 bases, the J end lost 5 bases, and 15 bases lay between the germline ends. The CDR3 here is CASSPRGGRTEAFF. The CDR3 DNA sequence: TGTGCCAGCAGTCCCCGGGGAGGGAGAACTGAAGCTTTCTTT.

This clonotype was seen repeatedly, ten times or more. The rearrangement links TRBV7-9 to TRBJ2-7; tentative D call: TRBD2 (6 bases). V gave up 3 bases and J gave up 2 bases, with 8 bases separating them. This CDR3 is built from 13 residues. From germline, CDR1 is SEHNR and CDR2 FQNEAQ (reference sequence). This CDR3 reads CASSLEGTYEQYF. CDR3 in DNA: TGTGCCAGCAGCTTGGAGGGGACCTACGAGCAGTACTTC. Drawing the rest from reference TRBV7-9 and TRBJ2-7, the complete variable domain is DTGVSQNPRHKITKRGQNVTFRCDPISEHNRLYWYRQTLGQGPEFLTYFQNEAQLEKSRLLSDRFSAERPKGSFSTLEIQRTEQGDSAMYLCASSLEGTYEQYFGPGTRLTVT.

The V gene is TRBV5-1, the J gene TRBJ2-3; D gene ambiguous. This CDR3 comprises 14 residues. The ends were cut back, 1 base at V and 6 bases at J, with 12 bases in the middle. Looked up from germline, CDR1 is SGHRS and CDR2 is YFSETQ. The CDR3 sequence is CASSLPSSTDTQYF. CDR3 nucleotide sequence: TGCGCCAGCAGCTTGCCTTCCAGTACCGATACGCAGTATTTT.

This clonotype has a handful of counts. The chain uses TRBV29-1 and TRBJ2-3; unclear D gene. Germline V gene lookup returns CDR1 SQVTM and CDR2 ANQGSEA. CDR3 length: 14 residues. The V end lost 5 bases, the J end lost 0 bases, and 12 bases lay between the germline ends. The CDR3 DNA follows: TGCAGCGTTTACCTAGTGACTAGCACAGATACGCAGTATTTT. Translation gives CSVYLVTSTDTQYF.

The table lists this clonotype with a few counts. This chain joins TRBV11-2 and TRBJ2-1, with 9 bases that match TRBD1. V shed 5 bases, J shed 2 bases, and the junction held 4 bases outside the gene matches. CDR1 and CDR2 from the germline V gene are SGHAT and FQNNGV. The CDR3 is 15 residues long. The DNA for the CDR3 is TGTGCCAGCAGCCAGGGACAGGGTGCCTACAATGAGCAGTTCTTC. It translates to CASSQGQGAYNEQFF.

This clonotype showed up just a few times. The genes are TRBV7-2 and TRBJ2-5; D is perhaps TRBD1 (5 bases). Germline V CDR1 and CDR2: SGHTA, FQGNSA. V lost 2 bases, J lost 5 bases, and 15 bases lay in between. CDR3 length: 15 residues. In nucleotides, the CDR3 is TGTGCCAGCAGCTTATTTGGGCCGCCAGGGGAGACCCAGTACTTC. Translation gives CASSLFGPPGETQYF.

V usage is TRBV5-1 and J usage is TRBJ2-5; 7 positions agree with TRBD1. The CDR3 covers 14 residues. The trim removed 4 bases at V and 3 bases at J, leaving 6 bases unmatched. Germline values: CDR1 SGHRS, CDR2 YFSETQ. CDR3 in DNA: TGCGCCAGCAGCCAAGGGACAGCTAAAGAGACCCAGTACTTC. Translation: CASSQGTAKETQYF.

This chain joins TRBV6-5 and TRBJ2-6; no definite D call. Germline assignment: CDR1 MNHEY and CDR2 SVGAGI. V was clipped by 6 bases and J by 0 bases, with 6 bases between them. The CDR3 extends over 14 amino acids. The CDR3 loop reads CASSKSSGANVLTF. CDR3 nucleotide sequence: TGTGCCAGCAGCAAGAGCTCTGGGGCCAACGTCCTGACTTTC.

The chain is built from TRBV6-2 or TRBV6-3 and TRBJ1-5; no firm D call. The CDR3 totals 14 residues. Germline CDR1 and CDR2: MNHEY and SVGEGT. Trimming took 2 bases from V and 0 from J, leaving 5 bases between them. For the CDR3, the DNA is TGTGCCAGCAGTTACATCGATAGCAATCAGCCCCAGCATTTT. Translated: CASSYIDSNQPQHF.

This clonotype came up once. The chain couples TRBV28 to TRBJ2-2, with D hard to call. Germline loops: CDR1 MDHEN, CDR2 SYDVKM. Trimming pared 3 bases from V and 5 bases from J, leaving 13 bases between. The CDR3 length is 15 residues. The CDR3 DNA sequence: TGTGCCAGCAGTTTTTTAGGAGATAGGACCGGGGAGCTGTTTTTT. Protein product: CASSFLGDRTGELFF.

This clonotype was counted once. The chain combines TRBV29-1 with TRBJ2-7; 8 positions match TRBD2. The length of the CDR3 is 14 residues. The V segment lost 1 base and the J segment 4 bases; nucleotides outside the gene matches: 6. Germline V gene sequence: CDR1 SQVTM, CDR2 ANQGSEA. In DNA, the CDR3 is TGCAGCGTTGAAGCGGTAGCGGGACGGTACGAGCAGTACTTC. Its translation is CSVEAVAGRYEQYF.

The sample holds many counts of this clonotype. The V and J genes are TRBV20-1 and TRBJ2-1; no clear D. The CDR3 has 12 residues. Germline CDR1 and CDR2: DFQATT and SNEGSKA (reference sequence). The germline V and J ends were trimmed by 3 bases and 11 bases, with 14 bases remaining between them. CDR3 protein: CSASQKLDQQFF. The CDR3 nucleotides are TGCAGTGCTAGTCAGAAGTTGGATCAGCAGTTCTTC.

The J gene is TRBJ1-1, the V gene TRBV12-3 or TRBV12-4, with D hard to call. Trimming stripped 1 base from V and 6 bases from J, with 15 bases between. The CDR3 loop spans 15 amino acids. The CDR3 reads CASSLEGWAGSEAFF. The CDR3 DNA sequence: TGTGCCAGCAGTTTAGAAGGTTGGGCCGGGTCTGAAGCTTTCTTT.

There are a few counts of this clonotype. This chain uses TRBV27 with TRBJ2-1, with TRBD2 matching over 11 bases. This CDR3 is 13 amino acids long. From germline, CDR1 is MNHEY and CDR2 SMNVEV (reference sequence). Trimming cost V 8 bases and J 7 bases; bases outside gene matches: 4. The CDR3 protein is CASLAGGSNEQFF. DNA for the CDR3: TGTGCCAGCCTAGCGGGAGGAAGTAATGAGCAGTTCTTC.

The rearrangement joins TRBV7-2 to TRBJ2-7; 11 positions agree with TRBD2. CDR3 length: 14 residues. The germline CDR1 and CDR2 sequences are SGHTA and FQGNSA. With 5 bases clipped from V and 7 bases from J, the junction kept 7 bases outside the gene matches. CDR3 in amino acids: CASSQLAGGWEQYF. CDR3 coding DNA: TGTGCCAGCAGCCAGCTAGCGGGAGGCTGGGAGCAGTACTTC. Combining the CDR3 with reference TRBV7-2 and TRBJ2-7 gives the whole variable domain GAGVSQSPSNKVTEKGKDVELRCDPISGHTALYWYRQSLGQGLEFLIYFQGNSAPDKSGLPSDRFSAERTGGSVSTLTIQRTQQEDSAVYLCASSQLAGGWEQYFGPGTRLTVT.

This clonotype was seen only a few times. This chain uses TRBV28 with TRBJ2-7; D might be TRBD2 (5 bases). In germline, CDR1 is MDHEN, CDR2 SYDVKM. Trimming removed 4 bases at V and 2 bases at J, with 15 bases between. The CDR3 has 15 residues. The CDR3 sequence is CASSSLRTQPYEQYF. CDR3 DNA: TGTGCCAGCAGTTCCCTCCGGACTCAACCCTACGAGCAGTACTTC.

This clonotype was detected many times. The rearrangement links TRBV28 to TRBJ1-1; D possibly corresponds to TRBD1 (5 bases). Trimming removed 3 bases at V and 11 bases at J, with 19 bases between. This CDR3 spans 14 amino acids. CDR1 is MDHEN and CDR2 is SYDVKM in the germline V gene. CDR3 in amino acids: CASSFLGVRGWAFF. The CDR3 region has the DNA TGTGCCAGCAGTTTCCTGGGGGTTCGTGGTTGGGCTTTCTTT.

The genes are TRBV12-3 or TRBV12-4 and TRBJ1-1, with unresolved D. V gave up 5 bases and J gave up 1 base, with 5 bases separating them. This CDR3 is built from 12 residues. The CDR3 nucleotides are TGTGCCAGCAGTCCGCAGAACACTGAAGCTTTCTTT. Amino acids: CASSPQNTEAFF.

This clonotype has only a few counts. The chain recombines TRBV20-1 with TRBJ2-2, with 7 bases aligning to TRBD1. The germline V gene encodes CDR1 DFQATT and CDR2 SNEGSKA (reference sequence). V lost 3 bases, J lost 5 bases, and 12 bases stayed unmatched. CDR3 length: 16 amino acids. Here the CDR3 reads CSARQGVVRVTGELFF. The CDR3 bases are TGCAGTGCTAGGCAGGGGGTCGTAAGGGTGACCGGGGAGCTGTTTTTT.